The clone carrying this TCR beta chain was seen a handful of times. What it binds is unknown. The data were taken from a study of blood T cells in healthy people across ages. Whole-study results and caveats: Naive T cell percentage showed a strong correlation with TCR beta diversity.

A second about 6 to 12 cycle PCR used barcoded and J-beta primers. TCRdb re-called the 5' RACE reads with MiXCR, one entry per CDR3 protein. The sample contains 700,000 to 950,000 distinct CDR3 sequences, 40% to 45% of which appear only once. Germline loops: CDR1 SEHNR, CDR2 FQNEAQ (reference sequence). The CDR3 is 14 amino acids. V lost 5 bases and J 4 bases, leaving 11 bases between the germline ends. Researchers collected roughly 9.8 milliliters of peripheral blood from every single donor. The chain recombines TRBV7-9 with TRBJ1-4, with D possibly TRBD1 on 6 matching bases. The sequence was collected from a woman aged 55 to 70 in good health. Sequencing was performed on blood. The CDR3 bases are TGTGCCAGCAGCCCGCAGGGGAATAATGAAAAACTGTTTTTT. Amino acid sequence: CASSPQGNNEKLFF.